This T cell receptor (beta chain) was recorded in a study of tumor-infiltrating lymphocytes in primary liver carcinoma (dated by TCRdb to the late 2010s). About the study as a whole: Hepatocellular carcinoma (four) or combined HCC and intrahepatic cholangiocarcinoma (one) was present in the five patients, who were three men and two women aged 30 to 69 years. The five patients had tumors staged T1-T3 N0M0, with maximum diameters ranging from roughly 4.2 to 11 cm. Each sample produced about 3.5 to 7.13 million productive TCRbeta reads, and read depth showed no significant difference between tissue types. TCRbeta repertoire sequencing, expression microarrays and whole-exome sequencing were combined in the study across five regions of each liver tumor, with adjacent normal tissue and blood also included. A total of roughly 35 specimens from 5 patients, comprising some 25 tumor regions, 5 adjacent noncancerous liver tissues and 5 peripheral blood samples, were covered by TCRbeta repertoire sequencing. High reproducibility was observed for the technical replicate repertoires, with mean shared-clone rates approximately 0.9 and correlation coefficients above 0.95. General study outcomes and caveats: Only the TCR beta chain was sequenced, so true repertoire diversity is likely underestimated because unpaired alpha chains were not captured. The top 250 clones accounted for a significantly greater share of the repertoire in tumors than in blood (p = 0.039). Comparison of CD4+ and CD8+ T cell repertoires was precluded by the use of bulk unsorted samples. The study included only 4 to 6 patients, and the authors note findings should be validated in a larger study. Pairs of tumor regions showed greater repertoire overlap (mean about 36%) than tumor-adjacent pairs (17%) or tumor-blood pairs (about 14%), which is consistent with antigen-driven expansion.

Total RNA and DNA were co-extracted without cell sorting from around 20-30 mg of bulk tissue using the AllPrep DNA/RNA mini kit. Between late 2015 and 2016, roughly 5 patients in China with histopathologically diagnosed primary liver carcinoma had their tumors surgically resected. Chronic HBV infection was present in the patients, and the patients were treatment-naive at sampling. Each fresh piece of tumor and adjacent tissue was cut in two, with one half stored in RNAlater at -80 degrees C and the other half sent for histology. TCRbeta-specific cDNA was reverse-transcribed from around 500 ng total RNA using a constant-region primer and ProtoScript II reverse transcriptase. TCRbeta libraries were built with three nested multiplex PCR rounds, a slightly modified ARM-PCR procedure. Each of the first two PCR rounds ran for 9 to 10 cycles using multiplex TRBV1-TRBV30 forward primers together with a Cbeta reverse primer. Sample barcodes and Illumina adapters were attached in a final 25-cycle PCR using Deep VentR polymerase. Amplicons of 200-500 bp were gel-purified with a QIAquick gel extraction kit before sequencing. The TCRbeta amplicons were sequenced with 250-bp paired-end reads on an Illumina HiSeq 2500. The published analysis was carried out like this. Quality trimming of reads was performed with Trimmomatic v0.33, and paired reads were merged with FLASH v1.2.11 so that full CDR3 sequences could be recovered. V, D and J germline segments were assigned to the rearranged TCRbeta sequences using MiGEC v1.2.1b. VDJtools v1.0.0 computed clonotype statistics and Shannon-Wiener diversity indices. Except for diversity analysis, only each sample's 250 most abundant clonotypes were used in subsequent analyses to reduce sampling bias. TCRdb trimmed public reads at Q25 via fastp, called clones via MiXCR and kept in-frame beta chains. CDR3 protein duplicates are merged, each entry listing the most common genes and DNA. TCRdb's processing, not the authors' own work, is the source of the V and J calls. For this sample the table gives more than 70,000 distinct CDR3 sequences, of which roughly two thirds were detected only once. Together, the top ten hold 26% of the sample.

Per the germline V gene, SGHAT is the CDR1 and FQNNGV is the CDR2. Measured from the cysteine to the phenylalanine, the CDR3 is 14 residues long. The kept DNA is CDR3 alone, 42 bases in frame from the first base. In regard to this clonotype: Which antigen it targets is not known. At one boundary the junction diverges from the germline segment, which might be a read error.

The specimen was tumor-adjacent normal liver tissue. This chain is built from TRBV11-2 and TRBJ2-3; a stretch of 7 junction bases matches TRBD1. The DNA end lines up better with TRBJ1-5; the J call may be wrong. This TCR derives from a man aged 35-49 years with primary liver carcinoma and hepatitis B virus infection. The DNA sequence reads TGTGCCACCAGCTTTAGGGACAGCACAGATACGCAGCATTTT. It codes for CATSFRDSTDTQHF.